Listed below are T cell receptor beta chains from one sample, sequenced in a study of blood T cell repertoires in COVID-19. The protocol was immunoSEQ multiplex PCR, while the TCRdb copy is restricted to in-frame clones and leaves out a portion. The sample comprises fewer than 100,000 clones, 80% to 95% of which are singletons, and about 0.83% rests with the top ten. Sequencing used peripheral blood. These receptors originate from a woman over 75 with acute or convalescent COVID-19. CDR3s include the opening cysteine and the closing phenylalanine or tryptophan. D genes are given only for firm matches. Not every row has a clone size; where given, it reads once, few, many or a size class.

v_call	cdr3_length	d_call	j_call	clone_size	cdr3_aa	cdr3_nt
TRBV19	19	-	TRBJ2-6	-	CASSIDGTPRHSGANVLTF	TGTGCCAGTAGTATAGACGGGACTCCCCGGCACTCTGGGGCCAACGTCCTGACTTTC
TRBV2	14	-	TRBJ2-2	-	CASTQDTNTGELFF	TGTGCCAGCACACAGGATACGAACACCGGGGAGCTGTTTTTT
TRBV7-8	14	-	TRBJ1-2	-	CASSHRVSTGGYTF	TGTGCCAGCAGCCACAGGGTATCCACGGGCGGCTACACCTTC
TRBV25-1	16	TRBD2	TRBJ2-1	-	CASSDRTSGIRNEQFF	TGTGCCAGCAGTGATCGGACTAGCGGGATACGCAATGAGCAGTTCTTC
TRBV7-8	14	-	TRBJ1-1	-	CASSLSGWVAEAFF	TGTGCCAGCAGCTTATCAGGGTGGGTCGCTGAAGCTTTCTTT
TRBV14	14	-	TRBJ1-3	-	CASRRQTEGNTIYF	TGTGCCAGCAGAAGACAGACGGAGGGAAACACCATATATTTT
TRBV5-4	13	-	TRBJ2-7	-	CASSTDSPYEQYF	TGTGCCAGCAGCACGGACTCACCCTACGAGCAGTACTTC
TRBV12-3/TRBV12-4	12	-	TRBJ2-4	-	CASSFLQNIQYF	TGTGCCAGCAGTTTCCTCCAAAACATTCAGTACTTC
TRBV6-2/TRBV6-3	17	TRBD1	TRBJ1-1	-	CASSYFTLDRGNTEAFF	TGTGCCAGCAGTTACTTTACCTTGGACAGGGGGAACACTGAAGCTTTCTTT
TRBV5-1	18	TRBD2	TRBJ2-1	-	CASSPTPTSGVSYNEQFF	TGCGCCAGCAGCCCCACCCCGACTAGCGGGGTCTCCTACAATGAGCAGTTCTTC
TRBV12-3/TRBV12-4	12	-	TRBJ2-4	-	CASSLDGNIQYF	TGTGCCAGCAGTTTAGACGGAAACATTCAGTACTTC
TRBV27	15	-	TRBJ2-4	-	CASSFWGLAKNIQYF	TGTGCCAGCAGTTTTTGGGGACTAGCCAAAAACATTCAGTACTTC
TRBV2	16	TRBD1	TRBJ1-5	-	CASSETTGTGYQPQHF	TGTGCCAGCAGTGAAACCACCGGGACAGGGTATCAGCCCCAGCATTTT
TRBV9	15	TRBD1	TRBJ1-5	-	CASSVEGQENQPQHF	TGTGCCAGCAGCGTAGAGGGACAGGAGAATCAGCCCCAGCATTTT
TRBV3-1/TRBV3-2	16	-	TRBJ2-1	-	CASSQGIDPWSDEQFF	TGTGCCAGCAGCCAAGGAATCGACCCGTGGAGCGATGAGCAGTTCTTC
TRBV7-2	14	TRBD2	TRBJ2-1	-	CASSLYPGGTEQFF	TGTGCCAGCAGCCTTTATCCGGGGGGGACTGAGCAGTTCTTC
TRBV10-3	15	TRBD1	TRBJ1-5	-	CAISQGAGGNQPQHF	TGTGCCATCAGCCAGGGGGCTGGGGGCAATCAGCCCCAGCATTTT
TRBV5-4	14	-	TRBJ1-2	-	CASSLPGKGYGYTF	TGTGCCAGCAGCTTGCCAGGGAAGGGGTATGGCTACACCTTC
TRBV9	14	-	TRBJ1-2	-	CASSVATGEYGYTF	TGTGCCAGCAGCGTAGCTACCGGGGAGTATGGCTACACCTTC
TRBV5-5	16	TRBD2	TRBJ2-1	-	CASSSGLEIAYNEQFF	TGTGCCAGCAGCTCGGGACTAGAAATCGCCTACAATGAGCAGTTCTTC
TRBV11-2	14	TRBD1	TRBJ1-1	-	CASSLVFGTAYAFF	TGTGCCAGCAGCTTAGTTTTTGGGACAGCCTATGCTTTCTTT
TRBV3-1/TRBV3-2	13	TRBD2	TRBJ2-7	-	CASSPGLASEQYF	TGTGCCAGCAGCCCGGGACTAGCGAGCGAGCAGTACTTC
TRBV5-4	12	-	TRBJ2-7	-	CASSTTGPEQYF	TGTGCCAGCAGCACCACAGGGCCCGAGCAGTACTTC
TRBV9	16	TRBD1	TRBJ1-6	-	CASSRSTGGGNSPLHF	TGTGCCAGCAGCCGTAGTACAGGGGGGGGCAATTCACCCCTCCACTTT
TRBV12-5	13	TRBD1	TRBJ1-2	once	CASTRQGASGYTF	TGTGCTAGTACGCGACAGGGGGCGAGTGGCTACACCTTC
TRBV28	14	-	TRBJ1-2	-	CASSLILANYGYTF	TGTGCCAGCAGTTTAATACTAGCTAACTATGGCTACACCTTC
TRBV5-1	13	TRBD1	TRBJ1-3	-	CASRRDSKDTIYF	TGCGCCAGCAGAAGGGACAGTAAGGACACCATATATTTT
TRBV4-1	15	-	TRBJ1-3	once	CASSQDSLSGNTIYF	TGCGCCAGCAGCCAGGACAGCCTCTCTGGAAACACCATATATTTT
TRBV5-1	15	TRBD2	TRBJ2-1	once	CASTTGGPIHNEQFF	TGCGCCAGCACAACGGGGGGGCCTATCCACAATGAGCAGTTCTTC
TRBV20-1	17	TRBD2	TRBJ2-2	-	CSANEPGTSGITGELFF	TGCAGTGCTAATGAGCCCGGGACTAGCGGAATCACCGGGGAGCTGTTTTTT
TRBV9	16	-	TRBJ2-3	-	CASSVGRVTGTDTQYF	TGTGCCAGCAGCGTAGGGCGGGTGACTGGCACAGATACGCAGTATTTT
TRBV5-1	13	-	TRBJ1-2	-	CASSFRAGEGYTF	TGCGCCAGCAGCTTCAGGGCAGGGGAAGGCTACACCTTC
TRBV7-3	17	TRBD2	TRBJ2-2	-	CASSLTSGGSSTGELFF	TGTGCCAGCAGCTTGACTAGCGGGGGGTCGAGTACCGGGGAGCTGTTTTTT
TRBV10-3	14	TRBD1	TRBJ2-6	-	CAVNSGGSANVLTF	TGTGCCGTAAATTCAGGGGGCTCCGCCAACGTCCTGACTTTC
TRBV7-9	15	TRBD2	TRBJ2-5	-	CASSFPAGGQETQYF	TGTGCCAGCAGCTTTCCAGCGGGGGGCCAAGAGACCCAGTACTTC
TRBV7-8	12	-	TRBJ1-2	-	CASSPSRYGYTF	TGTGCCAGCAGCCCCTCGAGATATGGCTACACCTTC
TRBV12-3/TRBV12-4	12	-	TRBJ1-2	-	CASSFQGPGYTF	TGTGCCAGCAGTTTCCAGGGTCCGGGCTACACCTTC
TRBV7-9	13	TRBD1	TRBJ1-2	-	CASSLDRGYGYTF	TGTGCCAGCAGCTTAGACAGGGGCTATGGCTACACCTTC
TRBV10-3	15	TRBD1	TRBJ2-5	-	CAISERQGRGETQYF	TGTGCCATCAGTGAGCGACAGGGCAGGGGGGAGACCCAGTACTTC
TRBV5-1	14	TRBD1	TRBJ2-1	-	CASRAGTGGNEQFF	TGCGCCAGCAGGGCCGGGACAGGGGGCAATGAGCAGTTCTTC
TRBV12-3/TRBV12-4	12	-	TRBJ2-5	once	CASSLLEETQYF	TGTGCCAGCAGTTTACTTGAAGAGACCCAGTACTTC
TRBV6-1	14	-	TRBJ1-5	many	CASSEHGGNQPQHF	TGTGCCAGCAGTGAACATGGGGGCAACCAGCCCCAGCATTTT
TRBV10-3	15	-	TRBJ2-3	once	CAISEVGLSTDTQYF	TGTGCCATCAGCGAGGTGGGGCTAAGCACAGATACGCAGTATTTT
TRBV7-2	15	-	TRBJ2-1	-	CASTGQRAAYNEQFF	TGTGCCAGCACCGGCCAGAGAGCGGCCTACAATGAGCAGTTCTTC
TRBV15	14	-	TRBJ1-5	-	CATSRVGAVAPQHF	TGTGCCACCAGCAGAGTTGGGGCCGTCGCGCCCCAGCATTTT
TRBV5-1	15	TRBD1	TRBJ2-3	-	CASKGTGGAGDTQYF	TGCGCCAGCAAAGGGACAGGGGGCGCGGGAGATACGCAGTATTTT
TRBV5-1	16	TRBD2	TRBJ2-5	-	CASSTVAGGWQETQYF	TGCGCCAGCAGCACTGTAGCGGGAGGGTGGCAAGAGACCCAGTACTTC
TRBV19	13	-	TRBJ1-2	-	CASSRVSNYGYTF	TGTGCCAGTAGTCGAGTATCTAACTATGGCTACACCTTC
TRBV11-2	14	-	TRBJ1-3	once	CASSLEVRRNTIYF	TGTGCCAGCAGCTTAGAGGTGCGGAGAAACACCATATATTTT
TRBV10-3	15	-	TRBJ1-3	-	CAIRPTATNGNTIYF	TGTGCCATCAGGCCGACAGCCACAAATGGAAACACCATATATTTT
TRBV19	14	-	TRBJ1-5	-	CASSMGASSDPQHF	TGTGCCAGTAGTATGGGGGCCTCAAGTGATCCCCAGCATTTT
TRBV18	15	TRBD2	TRBJ2-2	once	CASSRGLANTGELFF	TGTGCCAGCTCACGGGGACTAGCAAACACCGGGGAGCTGTTTTTT
TRBV19	22	TRBD2	TRBJ2-2	-	CASSTTGTALAGANRGTGELFF	TGTGCCAGTAGTACCACCGGGACCGCCCTAGCGGGAGCAAATCGGGGAACCGGGGAGCTGTTTTTT
TRBV11-2	15	-	TRBJ1-5	few	CASSLGWRANQPQHF	TGTGCCAGCAGCCTTGGGTGGAGGGCCAATCAGCCCCAGCATTTT